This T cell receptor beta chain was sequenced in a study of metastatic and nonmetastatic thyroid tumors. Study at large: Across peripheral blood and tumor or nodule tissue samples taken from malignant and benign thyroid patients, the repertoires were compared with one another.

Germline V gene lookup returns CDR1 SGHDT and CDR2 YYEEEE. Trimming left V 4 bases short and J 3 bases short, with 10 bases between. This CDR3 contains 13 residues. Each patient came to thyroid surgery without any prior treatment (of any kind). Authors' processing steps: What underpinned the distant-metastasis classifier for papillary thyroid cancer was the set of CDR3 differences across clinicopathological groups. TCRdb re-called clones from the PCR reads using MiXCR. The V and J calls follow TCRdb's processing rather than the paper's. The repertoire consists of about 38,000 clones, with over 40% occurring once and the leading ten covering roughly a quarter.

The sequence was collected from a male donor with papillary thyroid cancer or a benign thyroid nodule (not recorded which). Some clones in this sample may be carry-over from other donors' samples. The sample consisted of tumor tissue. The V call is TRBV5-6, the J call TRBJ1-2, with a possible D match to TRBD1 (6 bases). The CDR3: CASSDYRDYGYTF. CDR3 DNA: TGTGCCAGCAGCGATTACAGGGACTATGGCTACACCTTC. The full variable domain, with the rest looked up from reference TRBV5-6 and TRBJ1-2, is DAGVTQSPTHLIKTRGQQVTLRCSPKSGHDTVSWYQQALGQGPQFIFQYYEEEERQRGNFPDRFSGHQFPNYSSELNVNALLLGDSALYLCASSDYRDYGYTFGSGTRLTVV.